These 14 T cell receptor beta chains originate from one sample sequenced in a study of patients and donors after allogeneic stem cell transplantation. TCRdb analysed the RT-PCR reads with MiXCR anew, one entry per CDR3 protein. The profile covers about a million distinct CDR3 sequences, with more than 15% appearing a single time and under 6.5% taken by the ten largest. The sample taken for sequencing was blood, either unsorted or a sorted T cell fraction (not recorded which). All receptors come from a human donor who was either an allogeneic HSCT recipient or a stem cell or donor lymphocyte infusion donor (not recorded which). It is not recorded whose cells these are; they may come from a transplant donor.

This clonotype was seen a few times. V and J are TRBV5-1 and TRBJ1-1, with D perhaps TRBD1 (5 bases). In germline, CDR1 is SGHRS, CDR2 YFSETQ. The CDR3 runs to 14 residues. V was clipped by 0 bases and J by 1 base, with 7 bases between them. The CDR3 loop reads CASSLATGNTEAFF. The CDR3 DNA follows: TGCGCCAGCAGCTTGGCCACAGGGAACACTGAAGCTTTCTTT.

This clonotype appeared a few times. The rearrangement uses TRBV6-5 and TRBJ2-2, with D possibly matching TRBD2 (5 bases). The length of the CDR3 is 17 residues. Per the germline V gene, CDR1 is MNHEY and CDR2 is SVGAGI. V gave up 2 bases and J gave up 0 bases, with 13 bases separating them. The DNA of the CDR3 is TGTGCCAGCAGTTACGTACAGACGCGGGCGAACACCGGGGAGCTGTTTTTT. It encodes CASSYVQTRANTGELFF.

This clonotype was counted only a few times. The chain links TRBV5-1 to TRBJ1-2, with D maybe TRBD1 (5 bases). The germline gives CDR1 SGHRS, CDR2 YFSETQ. The V gene lost 4 bases and the J gene lost 0 bases, with 13 bases spanning the gap. CDR3 length: 15 residues. The CDR3 here is CASSSPDRTNYGYTF. The DNA for the CDR3 is TGCGCCAGCAGCAGCCCTGACAGAACTAACTATGGCTACACCTTC.

The chain couples TRBV11-1 to TRBJ1-3; 9 bases align to TRBD1. Germline CDR1 reads SGHAT; CDR2 reads FQDESV (reference sequence). Trimming cost V 5 bases and J 0 bases; bases outside gene matches: 20. The CDR3 spans 21 residues. As DNA, the CDR3 is TGTGCCAGCAGCGCCCGATGGGGCGGGACAGGGTTCCCCAGCTCTGGAAACACCATATATTTT. Protein product: CASSARWGGTGFPSSGNTIYF. The entire variable domain, with the rest obtained from reference TRBV11-1 and TRBJ1-3, is as follows: EAEVAQSPRYKITEKSQAVAFWCDPISGHATLYWYRQILGQGPELLVQFQDESVVDDSQLPKDRFSAERLKGVDSTLKIQPAELGDSAMYLCASSARWGGTGFPSSGNTIYFGEGSWLTVV.

This clonotype has ten or more counts. The chain carries TRBV9 and TRBJ2-7, with D possibly matching TRBD2 (5 bases). Germline CDR1 and CDR2: SGDLS and YYNGEE. There are 15 residues in the CDR3. The V end lost 0 bases, the J end lost 3 bases, and 13 bases lay between the germline ends. The CDR3 DNA is TGTGCCAGCAGCGTAGGAGGGTCAGCGGTCTACGAGCAGTACTTC. Its translation is CASSVGGSAVYEQYF. Filled out from reference TRBV9 and TRBJ2-7, the complete variable domain reads DSGVTQTPKHLITATGQRVTLRCSPRSGDLSVYWYQQSLDQGLQFLIQYYNGEERAKGNILERFSAQQFPDLHSELNLSSLELGDSALYFCASSVGGSAVYEQYFGPGTRLTVT.

The rearrangement uses TRBV20-1 and TRBJ1-6; D uncertain. This CDR3 is 17 amino acids long. V was trimmed by 0 bases and J by 4 bases, leaving 16 bases between them. CDR1 and CDR2 (germline): DFQATT, SNEGSKA (reference sequence). The CDR3 DNA is TGCAGTGCTAGAGATGAACCCGGCAGATTTTATAATTCACCCCTCCACTTT. The encoded protein is CSARDEPGRFYNSPLHF.

This clonotype has more than one count but fewer than ten. This chain connects TRBV5-1 to TRBJ1-1; the match to TRBD1 covers 9 bases. Germline V lookup: CDR1 SGHRS, CDR2 YFSETQ. The ends lost 4 bases at V and 5 bases at J; junction bases unmatched: 9. The CDR3 spans 15 residues. The CDR3 bases are TGCGCCAGCAGCCCCCGGGACAGGGTGAGGACTGAAGCTTTCTTT. It translates to CASSPRDRVRTEAFF. Filled out from reference TRBV5-1 and TRBJ1-1, the complete variable domain reads KAGVTQTPRYLIKTRGQQVTLSCSPISGHRSVSWYQQTPGQGLQFLFEYFSETQRNKGNFPGRFSGRQFSNSRSEMNVSTLELGDSALYLCASSPRDRVRTEAFFGQGTRLTVV.

A few counts support this clonotype. The chain couples TRBV25-1 to TRBJ2-5; D call uncertain. This CDR3 is built from 14 residues. Deletions cut 6 bases from V and 5 bases from J, with 16 bases between. The germline V gene has CDR1 MGHDK and CDR2 SYGVNS. CDR3 sequence: CASSPYSKMETQYF. The CDR3 coding sequence is TGTGCCAGCAGCCCTTATTCTAAGATGGAGACCCAGTACTTC.

The chain couples TRBV5-6 to TRBJ2-7; D perhaps matches TRBD2 (5 bases). CDR3 size: 14 residues. V lost 2 bases and J lost 0, with 9 bases in between. CDR1 and CDR2 from the germline V gene are SGHDT and YYEEEE. CDR3 bases: TGTGCCAGCAGCTTTATAGGGAGCTCCTACGAGCAGTACTTC. Translated, it gives CASSFIGSSYEQYF.

J is TRBJ2-3 and V is TRBV6-5; D gene uncertain. The germline V gene has CDR1 MNHEY and CDR2 SVGAGI. The CDR3 runs to 15 residues. The V end lost 0 bases, the J end lost 0 bases, and 7 bases lay between the germline ends. The CDR3 loop is CASSYSWGSTDTQYF. The CDR3 DNA sequence: TGTGCCAGCAGTTACTCTTGGGGTAGCACAGATACGCAGTATTTT.

This clonotype was seen at least ten times. The rearrangement links TRBV29-1 to TRBJ2-2; D possibly corresponds to TRBD1 (6 bases). V was clipped by 5 bases and J by 0 bases, with 10 bases between them. The germline CDR1 and CDR2 sequences are SQVTM and ANQGSEA. The CDR3 is 14 amino acids. This chain's CDR3 is CSVLGTPNTGELFF. The CDR3 DNA is TGCAGCGTTTTAGGGACACCGAACACCGGGGAGCTGTTTTTT.

The gene calls are TRBV29-1 and TRBJ1-1, with TRBD1 matching 9 bases. Germline values: CDR1 SQVTM, CDR2 ANQGSEA. The V segment lost 6 bases and the J segment 4 bases; nucleotides outside the gene matches: 6. The CDR3 contains 13 residues. In DNA, the CDR3 is TGCAGCGTGGGACTGACAGGGGGCACTGAAGCTTTCTTT. Its protein is CSVGLTGGTEAFF.

The table lists this clonotype with many counts. This chain joins TRBV12-3 or TRBV12-4 and TRBJ1-5, with unresolved D. The V end lost 6 bases, the J end lost 0 bases, and 9 bases lay between the germline ends. The CDR3 covers 14 residues. The CDR3 loop reads CASRTEDSNQPQHF. CDR3 bases: TGTGCCAGCAGAACCGAAGATAGCAATCAGCCCCAGCATTTT.

This clonotype came up a few times. The J gene is TRBJ2-1, the V gene TRBV4-2, with D tentatively TRBD2 (6 bases). V lost 0 bases and J lost 0, with 15 bases in between. This CDR3 spans 18 amino acids. From germline, CDR1 is LGHNA and CDR2 YNFKEQ. The CDR3 sequence is CASSQETPGASSYNEQFF. The DNA for the CDR3 is TGTGCCAGCAGCCAAGAAACACCGGGAGCCAGCTCCTACAATGAGCAGTTCTTC.